This T cell receptor (beta chain) was sequenced during a study of blood T cell repertoires in COVID-19 (dated by TCRdb to 2019 to 2021). Regarding the complete study: Samples covering the acute and convalescent phases of COVID-19 were provided by collaborators in the United States, Italy and Spain. The prospective study material was composed of cDNA or gDNA derived from T cells, B-cell-depleted T cells, or PBMCs. Subjects who had been exposed to COVID-19, were actively infected with it, or had recovered from it provided the deeply sampled blood TCRbeta repertoires that made up the dataset. The repertoires were released in a freely available public database intended as a resource for research on the immune response to SARS-CoV-2. Samples were obtained from the ongoing ImmuneRACE study (first 160 participants) and from 950 to 1,500 subjects provided by 6 global collaborators. A de-identified subject ID, COVID-19 status, age in years and sex were almost always included in the sample metadata. HLA class I and class II types, where available, came from metadata supplied by the sample provider rather than from assay-based typing. Overall study results and their limits: Clinical and demographic metadata were provided uncurated, with the amount varying by source and participant.

In regard to this clone: Its target antigen remains unknown. No qualities accompany the bases; no much larger clone lies one base away.

CDR3 length: 11 amino acids, cysteine to phenylalanine. Solely the CDR3 DNA is kept, with 33 bases framed from the first base. Whole blood was collected in K2EDTA tubes by collaborating institutions according to the institutions' own protocols. For TCRbeta analysis, collaborator samples were shipped as frozen whole blood, as isolated PBMCs, or as DNA extracted from either sample type. The immunoSEQ Assay, a bias-controlled multiplex PCR, was used to amplify TCRbeta CDR3 regions from genomic DNA. Concerning the study's data processing: Nucleated cell counts per sample were estimated from amplification of reference gene primers within the assay. To quantify the absolute abundance of each unique TCRbeta CDR3 rearrangement, sequence reads were collapsed and filtered. Productive Simpson clonality was computed per sample as the square root of Simpson's diversity index over productive rearrangements. The table was pulled from immuneACCESS by TCRdb, which kept in-frame rearrangements only. Such tables lose some clones; where checked, under half of the loss comes from unresolved V genes, and the rest has no known cause. D and trimming were read from the DNA, whereas the V and J calls and clone size are those reported in that table. The sample table contains about 110,000 clones; only one count was recorded for about four fifths of them. Approximately 4.1% of the sample goes to the ten largest clones.

This TCR was recovered from a woman in her seventies with acute or convalescent COVID-19. Sequenced: peripheral blood. Recombination linked TRBV21-1 to TRBJ2-3; the D segment call TRBD2 is taken from the table without a DNA check. TRBV21-1 is flagged as a pseudogene. The CDR3 loop reads CAGDCTDTQYF. Here is the DNA: TGTGCAGGGGACTGCACAGATACGCAGTATTTT.